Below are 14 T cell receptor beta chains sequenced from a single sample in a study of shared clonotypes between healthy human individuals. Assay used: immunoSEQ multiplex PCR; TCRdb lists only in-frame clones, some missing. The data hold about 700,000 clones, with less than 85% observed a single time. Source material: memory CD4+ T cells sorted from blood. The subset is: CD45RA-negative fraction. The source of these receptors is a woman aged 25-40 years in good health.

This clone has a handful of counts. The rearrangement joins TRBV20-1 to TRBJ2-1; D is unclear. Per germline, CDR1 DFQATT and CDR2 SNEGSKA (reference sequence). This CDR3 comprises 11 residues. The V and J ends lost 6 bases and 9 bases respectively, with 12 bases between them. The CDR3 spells CSARVKREQFF. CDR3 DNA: TGCAGTGCCCGGGTTAAACGTGAGCAGTTCTTC.

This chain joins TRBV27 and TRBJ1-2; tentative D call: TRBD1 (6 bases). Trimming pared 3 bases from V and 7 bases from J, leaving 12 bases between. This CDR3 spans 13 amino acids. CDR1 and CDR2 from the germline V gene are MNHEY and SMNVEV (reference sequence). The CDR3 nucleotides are TGTGCCAGCAGTTTTGGGGGGCGCGGTGGCTACACCTTC. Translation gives CASSFGGRGGYTF.

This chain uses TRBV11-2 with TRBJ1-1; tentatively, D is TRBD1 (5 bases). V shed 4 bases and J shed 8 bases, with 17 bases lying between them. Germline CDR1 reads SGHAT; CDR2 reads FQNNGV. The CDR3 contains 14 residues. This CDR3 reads CASSSVRDLGEAFF. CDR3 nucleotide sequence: TGTGCCAGCAGCTCGGTCAGGGATTTGGGCGAAGCTTTCTTT.

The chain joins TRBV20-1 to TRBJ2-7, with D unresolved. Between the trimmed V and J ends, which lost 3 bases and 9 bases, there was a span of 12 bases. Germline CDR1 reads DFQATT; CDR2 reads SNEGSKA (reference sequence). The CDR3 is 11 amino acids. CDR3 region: CSASLALGQYF. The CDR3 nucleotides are TGCAGTGCTAGCCTCGCTTTAGGGCAGTACTTC.

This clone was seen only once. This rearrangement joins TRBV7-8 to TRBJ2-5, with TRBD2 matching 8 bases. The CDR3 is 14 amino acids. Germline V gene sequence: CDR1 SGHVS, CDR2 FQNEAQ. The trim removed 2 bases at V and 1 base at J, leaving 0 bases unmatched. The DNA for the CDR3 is TGTGCCAGCAGCTTACGGGAGGGCCAAGAGACCCAGTACTTC. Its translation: CASSLREGQETQYF. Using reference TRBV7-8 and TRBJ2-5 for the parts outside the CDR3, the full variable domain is GAGVSQSPRYKVAKRGQDVALRCDPISGHVSLFWYQQALGQGPEFLTYFQNEAQLDKSGLPSDRFFAERPEGSVSTLKIQRTQQEDSAVYLCASSLREGQETQYFGPGTRLLVL.

The CDR3 nucleotides are TGCGCCAGCAGTGTAATTGGACAGGATGGGGGCTACACCTTC. Its protein product is CASSVIGQDGGYTF. The chain has TRBV10-2 and TRBJ1-2, with 7 bases identical to TRBD1. Germline assignment: CDR1 WSHSY and CDR2 SAAADI. V dropped 4 bases and J dropped 8; count of bases not matched to a gene: 10. The CDR3 has 14 amino acids.

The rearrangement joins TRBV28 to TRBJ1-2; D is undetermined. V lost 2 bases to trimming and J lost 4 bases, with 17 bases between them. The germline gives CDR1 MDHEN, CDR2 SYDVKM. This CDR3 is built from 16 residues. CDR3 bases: TGTGCCAGCAGTTTAGATGGTGGTGTAAGTCCCTATGGCTACACCTTC. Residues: CASSLDGGVSPYGYTF.

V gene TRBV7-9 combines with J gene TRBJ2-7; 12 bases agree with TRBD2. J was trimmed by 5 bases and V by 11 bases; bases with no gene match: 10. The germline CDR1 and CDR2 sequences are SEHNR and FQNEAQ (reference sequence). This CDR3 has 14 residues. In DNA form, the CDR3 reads TGTGCCGGGGTGACTAGCGGGAGCATGAACGAGCAGTACTTC. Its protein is CAGVTSGSMNEQYF.

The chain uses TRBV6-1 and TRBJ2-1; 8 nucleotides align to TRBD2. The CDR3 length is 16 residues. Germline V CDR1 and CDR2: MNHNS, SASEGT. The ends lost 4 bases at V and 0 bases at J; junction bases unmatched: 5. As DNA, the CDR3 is TGTGCCAGCAGTGTACTAAGCGGGAGCTCCTACAATGAGCAGTTCTTC. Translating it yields CASSVLSGSSYNEQFF.

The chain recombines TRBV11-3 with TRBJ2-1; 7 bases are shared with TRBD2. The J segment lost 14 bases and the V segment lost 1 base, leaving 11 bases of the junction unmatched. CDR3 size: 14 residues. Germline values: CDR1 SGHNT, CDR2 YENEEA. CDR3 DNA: TGTGCCAGCAGCTTAGTAGCTAGCGGAGGAAGGGAGTTCTTC. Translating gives CASSLVASGGREFF.

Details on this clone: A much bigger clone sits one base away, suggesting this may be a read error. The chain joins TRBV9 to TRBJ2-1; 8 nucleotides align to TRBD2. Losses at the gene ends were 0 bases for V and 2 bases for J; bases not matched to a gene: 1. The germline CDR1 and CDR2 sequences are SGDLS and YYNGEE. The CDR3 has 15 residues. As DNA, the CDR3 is TGTGCCAGCAGCGTAGCGGGAGGGCCCTACAATGAGCAGTTCTTC. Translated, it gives CASSVAGGPYNEQFF.

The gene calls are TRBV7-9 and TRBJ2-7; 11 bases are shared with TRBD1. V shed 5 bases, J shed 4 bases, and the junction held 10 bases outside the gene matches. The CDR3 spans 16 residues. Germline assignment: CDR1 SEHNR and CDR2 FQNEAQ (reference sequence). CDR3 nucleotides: TGTGCCAGCAGCCTCGCGGGACAGGGGGGGAGATACGAGCAGTACTTC. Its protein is CASSLAGQGGRYEQYF.

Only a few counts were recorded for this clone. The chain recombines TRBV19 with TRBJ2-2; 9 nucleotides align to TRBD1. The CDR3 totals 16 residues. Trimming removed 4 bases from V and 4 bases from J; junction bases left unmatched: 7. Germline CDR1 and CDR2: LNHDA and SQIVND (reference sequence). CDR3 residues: CASSTTGGAGTGELFF. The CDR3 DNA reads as TGTGCCAGTAGTACCACAGGGGGCGCAGGCACCGGGGAGCTGTTTTTT. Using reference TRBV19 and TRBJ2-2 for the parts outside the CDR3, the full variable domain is DGGITQSPKYLFRKEGQNVTLSCEQNLNHDAMYWYRQDPGQGLRLIYYSQIVNDFQKGDIAEGYSVSREKKESFPLTVTSAQKNPTAFYLCASSTTGGAGTGELFFGEGSRLTVL.

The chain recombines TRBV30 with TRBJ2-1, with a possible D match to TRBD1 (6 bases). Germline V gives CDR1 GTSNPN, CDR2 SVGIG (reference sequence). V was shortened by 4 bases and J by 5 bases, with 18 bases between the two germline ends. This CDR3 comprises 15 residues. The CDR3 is CAWNRDTQLNNEQFF. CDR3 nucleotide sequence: TGTGCCTGGAACCGGGACACACAGTTAAACAATGAGCAGTTCTTC.